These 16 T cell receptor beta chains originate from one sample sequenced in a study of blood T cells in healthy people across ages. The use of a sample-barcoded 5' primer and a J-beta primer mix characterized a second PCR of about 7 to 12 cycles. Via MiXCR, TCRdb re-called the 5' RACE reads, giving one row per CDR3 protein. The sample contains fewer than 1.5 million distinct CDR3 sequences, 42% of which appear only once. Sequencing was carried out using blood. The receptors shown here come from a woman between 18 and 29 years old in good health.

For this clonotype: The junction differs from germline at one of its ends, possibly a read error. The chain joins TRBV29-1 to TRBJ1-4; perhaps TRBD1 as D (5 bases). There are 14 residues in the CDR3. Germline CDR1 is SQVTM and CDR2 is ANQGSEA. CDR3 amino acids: CSVGQGSTNEELFF. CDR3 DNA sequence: TGCAGCGTTGGTCAGGGCTCAACTAATGAAGAACTGTTTTTT.

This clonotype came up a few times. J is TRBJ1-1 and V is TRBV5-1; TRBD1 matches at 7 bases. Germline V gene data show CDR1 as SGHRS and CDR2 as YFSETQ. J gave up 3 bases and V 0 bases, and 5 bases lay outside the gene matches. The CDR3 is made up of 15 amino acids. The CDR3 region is CASSLADRDYTEAFF. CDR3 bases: TGCGCCAGCAGCTTGGCCGACAGGGACTACACTGAAGCTTTCTTT. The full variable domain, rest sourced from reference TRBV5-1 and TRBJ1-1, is KAGVTQTPRYLIKTRGQQVTLSCSPISGHRSVSWYQQTPGQGLQFLFEYFSETQRNKGNFPGRFSGRQFSNSRSEMNVSTLELGDSALYLCASSLADRDYTEAFFGQGTRLTVV.

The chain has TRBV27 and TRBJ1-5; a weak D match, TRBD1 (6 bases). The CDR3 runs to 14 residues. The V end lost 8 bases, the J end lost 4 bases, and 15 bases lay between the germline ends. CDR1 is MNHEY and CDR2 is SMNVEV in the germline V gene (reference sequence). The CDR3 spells CASRGGRTNQPQHF. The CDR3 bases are TGTGCCAGCCGGGGGGGGCGGACAAATCAGCCCCAGCATTTT.

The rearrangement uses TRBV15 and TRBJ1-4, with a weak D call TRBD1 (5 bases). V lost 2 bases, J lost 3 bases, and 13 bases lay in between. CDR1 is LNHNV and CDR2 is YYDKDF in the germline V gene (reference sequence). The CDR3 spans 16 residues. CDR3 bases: TGTGCCACCAGCAGACTCTCCCAGGGCTCTAATGAAAAACTGTTTTTT. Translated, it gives CATSRLSQGSNEKLFF.

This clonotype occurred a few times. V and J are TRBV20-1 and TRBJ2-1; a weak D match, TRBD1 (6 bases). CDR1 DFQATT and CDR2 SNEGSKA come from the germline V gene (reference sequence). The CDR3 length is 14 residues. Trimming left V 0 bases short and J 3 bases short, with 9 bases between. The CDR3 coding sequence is TGCAGTGCTAGAGATCTGGGACACTACAATGAGCAGTTCTTC. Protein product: CSARDLGHYNEQFF.

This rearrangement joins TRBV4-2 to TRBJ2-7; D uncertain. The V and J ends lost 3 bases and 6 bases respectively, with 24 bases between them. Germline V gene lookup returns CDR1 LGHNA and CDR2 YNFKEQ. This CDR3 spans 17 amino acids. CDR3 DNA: TGTGCCAGCAGCCACCCACTCCCACGGCAAGCTCCCGTCGAGCAGTACTTC. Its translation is CASSHPLPRQAPVEQYF.

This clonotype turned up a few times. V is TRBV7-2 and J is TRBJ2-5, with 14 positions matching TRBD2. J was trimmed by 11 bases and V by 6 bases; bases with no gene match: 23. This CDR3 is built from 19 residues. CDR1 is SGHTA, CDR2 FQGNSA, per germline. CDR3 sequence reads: CASSISTSGRVSGVNEQYF. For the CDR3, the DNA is TGTGCCAGCAGTATTTCGACTAGCGGGAGGGTCTCGGGGGTAAATGAGCAGTACTTC.

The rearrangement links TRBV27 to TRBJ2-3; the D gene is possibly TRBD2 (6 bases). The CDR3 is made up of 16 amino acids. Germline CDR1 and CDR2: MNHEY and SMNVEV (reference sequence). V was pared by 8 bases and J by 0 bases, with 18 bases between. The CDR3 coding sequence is TGTGCCAGCTCGTCGAGGAACCTAGCGAGCACAGATACGCAGTATTTT. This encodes CASSSRNLASTDTQYF.

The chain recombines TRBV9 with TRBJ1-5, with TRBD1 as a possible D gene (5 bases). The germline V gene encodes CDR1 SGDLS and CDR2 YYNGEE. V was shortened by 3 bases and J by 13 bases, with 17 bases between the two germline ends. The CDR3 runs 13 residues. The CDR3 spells CASSEFAGGEQHF. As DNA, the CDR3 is TGTGCCAGCAGCGAATTCGCCGGGGGGGAGCAGCATTTT.

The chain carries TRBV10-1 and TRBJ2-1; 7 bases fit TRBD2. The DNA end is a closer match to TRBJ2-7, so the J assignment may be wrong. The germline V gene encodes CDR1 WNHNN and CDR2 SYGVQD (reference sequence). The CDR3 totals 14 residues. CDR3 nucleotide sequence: TGCGCGACCCTCGTCCTAGCGGACTACAATGAGCAGTACTTC. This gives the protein CATLVLADYNEQYF.

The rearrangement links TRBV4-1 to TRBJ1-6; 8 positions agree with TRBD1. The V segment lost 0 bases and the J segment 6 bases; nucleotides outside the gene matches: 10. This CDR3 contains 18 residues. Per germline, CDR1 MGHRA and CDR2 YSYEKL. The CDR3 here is CASSQDDNRGASNSPLHF. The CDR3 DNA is TGCGCCAGCAGCCAAGACGATAACAGGGGGGCATCTAATTCACCCCTCCACTTT.

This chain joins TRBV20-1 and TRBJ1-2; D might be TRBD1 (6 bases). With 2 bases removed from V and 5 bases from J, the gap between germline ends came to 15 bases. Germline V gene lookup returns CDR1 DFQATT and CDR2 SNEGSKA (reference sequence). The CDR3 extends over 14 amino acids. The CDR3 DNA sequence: TGCAGTGCTAGACCCGCAGGGGCAGGATATGGCTACACCTTC. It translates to CSARPAGAGYGYTF.

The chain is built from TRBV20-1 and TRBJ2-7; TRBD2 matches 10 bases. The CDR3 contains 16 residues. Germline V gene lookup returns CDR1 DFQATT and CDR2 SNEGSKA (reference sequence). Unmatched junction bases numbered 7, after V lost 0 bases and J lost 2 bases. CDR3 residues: CSARDPTSGEAYEQYF. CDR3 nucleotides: TGCAGTGCTAGAGATCCCACTAGCGGGGAGGCCTACGAGCAGTACTTC.

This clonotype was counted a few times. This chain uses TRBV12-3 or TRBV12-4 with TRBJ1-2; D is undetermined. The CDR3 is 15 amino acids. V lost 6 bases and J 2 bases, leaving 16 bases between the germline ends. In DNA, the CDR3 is TGTGCCAGCAGCCACACCCCGACACGGAACTATGGCTACACCTTC. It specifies CASSHTPTRNYGYTF.

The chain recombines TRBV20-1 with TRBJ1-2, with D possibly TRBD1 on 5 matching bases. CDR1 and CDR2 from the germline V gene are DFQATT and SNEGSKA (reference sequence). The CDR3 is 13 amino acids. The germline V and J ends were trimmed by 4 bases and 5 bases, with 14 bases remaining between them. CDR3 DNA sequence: TGCAGTGCTATTCCCCGAGGGGAGTATGGCTACACCTTC. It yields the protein CSAIPRGEYGYTF.

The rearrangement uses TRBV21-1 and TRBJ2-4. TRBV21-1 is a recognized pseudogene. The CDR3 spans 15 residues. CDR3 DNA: TGTGCCAGCAGCACCCAGACTAGCCCGAAAAACATTCAGTACTTC. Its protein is CASSTQTSPKNIQYF.